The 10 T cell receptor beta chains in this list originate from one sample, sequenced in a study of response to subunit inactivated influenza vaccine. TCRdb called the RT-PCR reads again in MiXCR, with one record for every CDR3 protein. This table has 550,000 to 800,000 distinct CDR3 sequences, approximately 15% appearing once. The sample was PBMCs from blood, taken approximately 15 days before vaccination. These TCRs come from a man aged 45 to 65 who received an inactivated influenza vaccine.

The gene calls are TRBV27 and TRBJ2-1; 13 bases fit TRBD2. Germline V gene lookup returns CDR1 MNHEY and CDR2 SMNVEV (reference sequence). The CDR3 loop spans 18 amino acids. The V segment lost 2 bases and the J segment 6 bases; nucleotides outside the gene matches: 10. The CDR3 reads CASSLKTGGLAGLNEQFF. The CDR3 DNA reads TGTGCCAGCAGTTTAAAGACAGGGGGACTAGCGGGACTCAATGAGCAGTTCTTC.

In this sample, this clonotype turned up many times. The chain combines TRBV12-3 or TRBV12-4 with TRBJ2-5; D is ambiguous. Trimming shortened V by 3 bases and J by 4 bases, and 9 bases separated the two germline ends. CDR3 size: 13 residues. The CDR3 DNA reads TGTGCCAGCAGTTTCCTAGATCGAGAGACCCAGTACTTC. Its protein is CASSFLDRETQYF.

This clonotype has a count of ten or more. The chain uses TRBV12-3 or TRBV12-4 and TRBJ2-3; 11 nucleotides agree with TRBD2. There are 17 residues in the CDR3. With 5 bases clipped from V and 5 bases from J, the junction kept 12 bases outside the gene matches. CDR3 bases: TGTGCCAGCAGTGATCCGGTACTAGCGGGAGATGAAGATACGCAGTATTTT. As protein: CASSDPVLAGDEDTQYF.

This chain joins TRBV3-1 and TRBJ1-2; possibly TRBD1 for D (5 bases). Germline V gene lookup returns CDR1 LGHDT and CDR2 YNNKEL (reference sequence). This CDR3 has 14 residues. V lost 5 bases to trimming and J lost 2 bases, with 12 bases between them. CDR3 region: CASSFHAGNYGYTF. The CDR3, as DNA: TGTGCCAGCAGCTTCCACGCAGGGAACTATGGCTACACCTTC. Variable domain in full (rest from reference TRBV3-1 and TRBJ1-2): DTAVSQTPKYLVTQMGNDKSIKCEQNLGHDTMYWYKQDSKKFLKIMFSYNNKELIINETVPNRFSPKSPDKAHLNLHINSLELGDSAVYFCASSFHAGNYGYTFGSGTRLTVV.

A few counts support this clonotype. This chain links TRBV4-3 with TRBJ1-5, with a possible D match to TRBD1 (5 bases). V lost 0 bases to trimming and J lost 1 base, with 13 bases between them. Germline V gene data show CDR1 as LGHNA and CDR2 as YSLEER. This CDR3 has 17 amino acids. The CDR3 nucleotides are TGCGCCAGCAGCCAAGATTATGGGGACTTCAGCAATCAGCCCCAGCATTTT. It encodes CASSQDYGDFSNQPQHF.

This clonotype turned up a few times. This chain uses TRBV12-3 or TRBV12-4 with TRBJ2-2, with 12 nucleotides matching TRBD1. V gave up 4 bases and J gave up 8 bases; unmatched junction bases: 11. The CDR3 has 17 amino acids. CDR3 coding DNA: TGTGCCAGCAGTTCCCAGCGTGGGGGACAGGGGGCAGGGGAGCTGTTTTTT. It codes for CASSSQRGGQGAGELFF.

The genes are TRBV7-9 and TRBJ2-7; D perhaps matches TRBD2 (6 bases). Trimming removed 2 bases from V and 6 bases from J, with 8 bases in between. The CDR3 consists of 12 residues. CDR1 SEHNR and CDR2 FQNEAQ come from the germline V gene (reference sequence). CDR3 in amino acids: CASSLSGLEQYF. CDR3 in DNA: TGTGCCAGCAGCTTAAGCGGGCTCGAGCAGTACTTC.

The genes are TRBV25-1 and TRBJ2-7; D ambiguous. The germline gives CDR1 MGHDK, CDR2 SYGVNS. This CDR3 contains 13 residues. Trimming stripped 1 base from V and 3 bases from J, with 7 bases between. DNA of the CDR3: TGTGCCAGCAGTGAATTGGGCAACTACGAGCAGTACTTC. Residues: CASSELGNYEQYF.

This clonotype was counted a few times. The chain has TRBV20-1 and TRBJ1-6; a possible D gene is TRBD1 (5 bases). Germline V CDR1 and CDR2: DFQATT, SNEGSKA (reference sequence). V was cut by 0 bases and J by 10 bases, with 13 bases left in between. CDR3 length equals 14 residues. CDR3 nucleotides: TGCAGTGCTAGAGATCGGGCGGGACCCTCACCCCTCCACTTT. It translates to CSARDRAGPSPLHF.

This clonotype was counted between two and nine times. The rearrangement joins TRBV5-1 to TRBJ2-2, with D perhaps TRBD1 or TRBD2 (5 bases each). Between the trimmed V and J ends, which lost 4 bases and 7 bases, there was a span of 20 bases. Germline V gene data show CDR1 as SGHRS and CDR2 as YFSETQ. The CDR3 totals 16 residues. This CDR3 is CASSPMGRLNFGELFF. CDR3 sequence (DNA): TGCGCCAGCAGCCCGATGGGACGGCTGAATTTCGGGGAGCTGTTTTTT.